Listed below are T cell receptor beta chains from one sample, sequenced in a study of blood T cell repertoires in COVID-19. Profiling relied on immunoSEQ multiplex PCR, and the TCRdb table lists in-frame clones only, not all of them. The repertoire holds about 290,000 clones, with around 85% as singletons. What was sequenced was peripheral blood. These receptors all stem from a woman between 45 and 65 years old with active or convalescent COVID-19. The CDR3 runs from the conserved cysteine through the conserved F or W. Fields, in order: CDR3 protein, D gene, J gene, V gene. A D gene is named only where the DNA matches it firmly.

cdr3_aa: CASSPGGGHYGYTF
d_call: NA
j_call: TRBJ1-2
v_call: TRBV28

cdr3_aa: CASSAPGHTYNEQFF
d_call: NA
j_call: TRBJ2-1
v_call: TRBV5-1

cdr3_aa: CASSLVPPSLAGGHTQYF
d_call: TRBD2
j_call: TRBJ2-3
v_call: TRBV7-6

cdr3_aa: CASSSLGLGTDTQYF
d_call: TRBD2
j_call: TRBJ2-3
v_call: TRBV27

cdr3_aa: CASSSRGGAIYYEQYF
d_call: NA
j_call: TRBJ2-7
v_call: TRBV28

cdr3_aa: CASTRDRGSNEQYF
d_call: TRBD1
j_call: TRBJ2-7
v_call: TRBV19

cdr3_aa: CAEQGARDTGELFF
d_call: TRBD1
j_call: TRBJ2-2
v_call: TRBV28

cdr3_aa: CASSGGLVDEQFF
d_call: NA
j_call: TRBJ2-1
v_call: TRBV2

cdr3_aa: CASSSSRTGMNYGYTF
d_call: TRBD1
j_call: TRBJ1-2
v_call: TRBV5-5

cdr3_aa: CASSLGLAGGPQDTQYF
d_call: TRBD2
j_call: TRBJ2-3
v_call: TRBV7-3

cdr3_aa: CASSLTRSPDTQYF
d_call: NA
j_call: TRBJ2-3
v_call: TRBV7-9

cdr3_aa: CASSELQGRAFF
d_call: NA
j_call: TRBJ1-1
v_call: TRBV25-1

cdr3_aa: CASSLGQNQPQHF
d_call: NA
j_call: TRBJ1-5
v_call: TRBV5-6

cdr3_aa: CASSQGDPTRQYF
d_call: NA
j_call: TRBJ2-7
v_call: TRBV3-1/TRBV3-2

cdr3_aa: CASSLVDRNTGELFF
d_call: NA
j_call: TRBJ2-2
v_call: TRBV5-6

cdr3_aa: CASSPEPTGGGNTIYF
d_call: TRBD1
j_call: TRBJ1-3
v_call: TRBV4-1

cdr3_aa: CASSLFVRGSGANVLTF
d_call: NA
j_call: TRBJ2-6
v_call: TRBV7-3

cdr3_aa: CASRRDTQILHF
d_call: NA
j_call: TRBJ1-6
v_call: TRBV28

cdr3_aa: CASSRDPRPTNYGYTF
d_call: NA
j_call: TRBJ1-2
v_call: TRBV27

cdr3_aa: CASSLSTGMGEKLFF
d_call: TRBD1
j_call: TRBJ1-4
v_call: TRBV7-9

cdr3_aa: CAWSRELQGASSNYGYTF
d_call: TRBD1
j_call: TRBJ1-2
v_call: TRBV30

cdr3_aa: CAIARQATNTGELFF
d_call: NA
j_call: TRBJ2-2
v_call: TRBV10-3

cdr3_aa: CASSLAFSGAYNEQFF
d_call: NA
j_call: TRBJ2-1
v_call: TRBV11-1

cdr3_aa: CASSLMGGPEETQYF
d_call: NA
j_call: TRBJ2-5
v_call: TRBV7-2

cdr3_aa: CASTRDRGELYGYTF
d_call: TRBD1
j_call: TRBJ1-2
v_call: TRBV6-5

cdr3_aa: CATGGIGMESTDTQYF
d_call: NA
j_call: TRBJ2-3
v_call: TRBV10-3

cdr3_aa: CATSITGGNEQFF
d_call: TRBD1
j_call: TRBJ2-1
v_call: TRBV15

cdr3_aa: CASSSQGPETQYF
d_call: NA
j_call: TRBJ2-5
v_call: TRBV19

cdr3_aa: CATRSGRAGRTDTQYF
d_call: TRBD2
j_call: TRBJ2-3
v_call: TRBV19

cdr3_aa: CASSRTGGSDTQYF
d_call: TRBD1
j_call: TRBJ2-3
v_call: TRBV19

cdr3_aa: CASSLAPGSVFSYEQYF
d_call: NA
j_call: TRBJ2-7
v_call: TRBV7-6

cdr3_aa: CASSEMVGPSDTQYF
d_call: NA
j_call: TRBJ2-3
v_call: TRBV2

cdr3_aa: CASSFRRGGPYQETQYF
d_call: NA
j_call: TRBJ2-5
v_call: TRBV7-9

cdr3_aa: CASSGGTGRKGTYEQYF
d_call: NA
j_call: TRBJ2-7
v_call: TRBV6-2/TRBV6-3

cdr3_aa: CASSTPLAGIYEQYF
d_call: TRBD2
j_call: TRBJ2-7
v_call: TRBV27

cdr3_aa: CAIRGTGSNQPQHF
d_call: TRBD1
j_call: TRBJ1-5
v_call: TRBV6-5

cdr3_aa: CASSQPGQPYGYTF
d_call: TRBD1
j_call: TRBJ1-2
v_call: TRBV5-4

cdr3_aa: CASSRGLAGDGTQYF
d_call: TRBD2
j_call: TRBJ2-5
v_call: TRBV4-2

cdr3_aa: CASSHQWGTSGSLSYNEQFF
d_call: TRBD2
j_call: TRBJ2-1
v_call: TRBV14

cdr3_aa: CAIRRADTQYF
d_call: NA
j_call: TRBJ2-3
v_call: TRBV10-3

cdr3_aa: CASSQPTGCWWDEQFF
d_call: NA
j_call: TRBJ2-1
v_call: TRBV23-1

cdr3_aa: CASRGQGLELFF
d_call: TRBD1
j_call: TRBJ2-2
v_call: TRBV6-5

cdr3_aa: CASSGGTDYNEQFF
d_call: NA
j_call: TRBJ2-1
v_call: TRBV9

cdr3_aa: CASSASTSAQHTDTQYF
d_call: TRBD2
j_call: TRBJ2-3
v_call: TRBV7-2

cdr3_aa: CASSYPGFRETQYF
d_call: NA
j_call: TRBJ2-5
v_call: TRBV6-6

cdr3_aa: CASKPSSAGYGYTF
d_call: NA
j_call: TRBJ1-2
v_call: TRBV2

cdr3_aa: CASSLTGAAEAFF
d_call: TRBD1
j_call: TRBJ1-1
v_call: TRBV28

cdr3_aa: CASSLVGRHEETQYF
d_call: NA
j_call: TRBJ2-5
v_call: TRBV5-4

cdr3_aa: CASSSTGGVMNGNTIYF
d_call: TRBD1
j_call: TRBJ1-3
v_call: TRBV19

cdr3_aa: CASSPRGSSYEQYF
d_call: TRBD2
j_call: NA
v_call: TRBV18

cdr3_aa: CAWRPGQGHSEQYF
d_call: TRBD1
j_call: TRBJ2-7
v_call: TRBV30

cdr3_aa: CSVGQLEAFF
d_call: NA
j_call: TRBJ1-1
v_call: TRBV29-1

cdr3_aa: CASSRLTSGGEQYF
d_call: TRBD2
j_call: TRBJ2-7
v_call: TRBV4-1

cdr3_aa: CASSGPDEGAVCTDTQYF
d_call: TRBD1
j_call: TRBJ2-3
v_call: TRBV7-7

cdr3_aa: CASSERTGASGNTIYF
d_call: TRBD1
j_call: TRBJ1-3
v_call: TRBV2

cdr3_aa: CASTRTGGSEAFF
d_call: TRBD1
j_call: TRBJ1-1
v_call: TRBV30

cdr3_aa: CARSGHEDSPLHF
d_call: NA
j_call: TRBJ1-6
v_call: TRBV2